The 15 T cell receptor beta chains given below trace back to one sample, sequenced in a study of T cell responses to AZD1222 COVID-19 vaccine. Clones were read by immunoSEQ multiplex PCR, and TCRdb kept only the in-frame ones, dropping some. The sample holds around 140,000 clones; around 93% are singletons and the top ten take more than 8%. This specimen was peripheral blood, taken on day 0 of AZD1222 vaccination. The origin of the receptors is an adult in good health.

The chain joins TRBV6-5 to TRBJ2-7; possibly TRBD2 for D (5 bases). Germline V lookup: CDR1 MNHEY, CDR2 SVGAGI. V was clipped by 7 bases and J by 7 bases, with 11 bases between them. This CDR3 spans 11 amino acids. The CDR3: CASNYRGEQYF. CDR3 nucleotides: TGTGCCAGCAACTATCGAGGGGAGCAGTACTTC.

The V call is TRBV10-3, the J call TRBJ2-1; maybe TRBD1 (6 bases). Germline values: CDR1 ENHRY, CDR2 SYGVKD. The CDR3 extends over 12 amino acids. Trimming removed 7 bases at V and 4 bases at J, with 8 bases between. The CDR3 DNA sequence: TGTGCCATCAAGGGACAATACAATGAGCAGTTCTTC. It codes for CAIKGQYNEQFF.

The V call is TRBV7-9, the J call TRBJ1-4; 7 positions match TRBD1. CDR1 and CDR2 (germline): SEHNR, FQNEAQ (reference sequence). J gave up 7 bases and V 2 bases, and 1 base lay outside the gene matches. The CDR3 contains 13 residues. For the CDR3, the DNA is TGTGCCAGCAGCTTAACAGGGGCTGAAAAACTGTTTTTT. Amino acid sequence: CASSLTGAEKLFF.

The chain joins TRBV5-4 to TRBJ1-2; D may be TRBD1 (6 bases). V was clipped by 10 bases and J by 4 bases, with 14 bases between them. This CDR3 contains 12 residues. Looked up from germline, CDR1 is SGHNT and CDR2 is YYREEE (reference sequence). CDR3 DNA: TGTGCCGTTCAAACAGGGACCTATGGCTACACCTTC. This codes for CAVQTGTYGYTF.

The gene calls are TRBV11-2 and TRBJ2-2; 14 nucleotides align to TRBD2. The V segment lost 6 bases and the J segment 7 bases; nucleotides outside the gene matches: 4. Germline loops: CDR1 SGHAT, CDR2 FQNNGV. This CDR3 region has 15 residues. The CDR3 bases are TGTGCCAGCAGGGGACTAGCGGGGGTAGACGGGGAGCTGTTTTTT. Translation gives CASRGLAGVDGELFF.

The table lists this clone with a count of one. V and J are TRBV7-2 and TRBJ2-3; D gene ambiguous. Germline V CDR1 and CDR2: SGHTA, FQGNSA. The CDR3 is 15 residues long. Trimming removed 1 base at V and 4 bases at J, with 12 bases between. In DNA, the CDR3 is TGTGCCAGCAGCTTAGATACGACATTAGCAGATACGCAGTATTTT. Amino acids: CASSLDTTLADTQYF. The whole variable domain, remainder taken from reference TRBV7-2 and TRBJ2-3, is GAGVSQSPSNKVTEKGKDVELRCDPISGHTALYWYRQSLGQGLEFLIYFQGNSAPDKSGLPSDRFSAERTGGSVSTLTIQRTQQEDSAVYLCASSLDTTLADTQYFGPGTRLTVL.

CDR3 region: CASSFAGGPYNEQFF. DNA for the CDR3: TGTGCCAGCAGCTTCGCGGGGGGGCCTTACAATGAGCAGTTCTTC. V and J are TRBV5-8 and TRBJ2-1, with 9 bases fitting TRBD2. This CDR3 is 15 amino acids long. Germline V gene data show CDR1 as SGHTS and CDR2 as YDEGEE. V shed 2 bases and J 4 bases; nucleotides not matched to a gene: 4.

V usage is TRBV6-2 or TRBV6-3 and J usage is TRBJ2-2; D remains unclear. Germline CDR1 reads MNHEY; CDR2 reads SVGEGT. The CDR3 runs to 13 residues. The V end lost 2 bases, the J end lost 3 bases, and 4 bases lay between the germline ends. The CDR3, as DNA: TGTGCCAGCAGTTACGCGGACACCGGGGAGCTGTTTTTT. It yields the protein CASSYADTGELFF.

The CDR3 DNA reads TGTGCCAGCAGAGTCTACCCGGGAGACACTGAAGCTTTCTTT. Encoded protein: CASRVYPGDTEAFF. J is TRBJ1-1 and V is TRBV6-5; D gene unclear. Trimming left V 6 bases short and J 3 bases short, with 14 bases between. Germline loops: CDR1 MNHEY, CDR2 SVGAGI. The CDR3 spans 14 residues.

The genes are TRBV30 and TRBJ1-5, with D perhaps matching TRBD1 (6 bases). Trimming shortened V by 3 bases and J by 1 base, and 13 bases separated the two germline ends. Germline V gene sequence: CDR1 GTSNPN, CDR2 SVGIG (reference sequence). The CDR3 sequence is 15 residues long. The CDR3 loop is CAWSGGGASNQPQHF. CDR3 sequence (DNA): TGTGCCTGGAGCGGAGGGGGGGCCAGCAATCAGCCCCAGCATTTT.

The V call is TRBV7-2, the J call TRBJ1-5; possibly TRBD1 for D (5 bases). Germline CDR1 and CDR2: SGHTA and FQGNSA. CDR3 length: 15 residues. V dropped 3 bases and J dropped 0 bases, with 9 bases sitting between them. This CDR3 is CASSFTGYSNQPQHF. As DNA, the CDR3 is TGTGCCAGCAGCTTTACAGGATATAGCAATCAGCCCCAGCATTTT.

The chain combines TRBV30 with TRBJ2-5; TRBD2 matches 9 bases. The germline V gene encodes CDR1 GTSNPN and CDR2 SVGIG (reference sequence). CDR3 length equals 13 residues. The J segment lost 4 bases and the V segment lost 4 bases, leaving 4 bases of the junction unmatched. CDR3: CAWISRGGETQYF. CDR3 nucleotide sequence: TGTGCCTGGATTTCGCGGGGGGGAGAGACCCAGTACTTC.

This chain connects TRBV18 to TRBJ2-3; weak D call: TRBD2 (7 bases). Germline V gene data show CDR1 as KGHSH and CDR2 as LQKENI. CDR3 size: 12 residues. The V gene lost 3 bases and the J gene lost 9 bases, with 10 bases spanning the gap. CDR3 region: CASSPGGQTQYF. CDR3 nucleotides: TGTGCCAGCTCACCGGGGGGGCAGACGCAGTATTTT.

The rearrangement uses TRBV12-3 or TRBV12-4 and TRBJ2-1, with 8 positions matching TRBD2. This CDR3 contains 12 residues. V shed 7 bases and J 8 bases; nucleotides not matched to a gene: 4. The CDR3 here is CASTGGADEQFF. The CDR3 coding sequence is TGTGCCAGCACGGGGGGGGCCGATGAGCAGTTCTTC.

V and J are TRBV19 and TRBJ1-5, with D hard to call. This CDR3 has 18 residues. Trimming cost V 0 bases and J 0 bases, with 15 bases left between them. The germline V gene encodes CDR1 LNHDA and CDR2 SQIVND (reference sequence). CDR3 DNA: TGTGCCAGTAGTATAGATCGGGGTTTTACCAATAGCAATCAGCCCCAGCATTTT. Translating gives CASSIDRGFTNSNQPQHF.